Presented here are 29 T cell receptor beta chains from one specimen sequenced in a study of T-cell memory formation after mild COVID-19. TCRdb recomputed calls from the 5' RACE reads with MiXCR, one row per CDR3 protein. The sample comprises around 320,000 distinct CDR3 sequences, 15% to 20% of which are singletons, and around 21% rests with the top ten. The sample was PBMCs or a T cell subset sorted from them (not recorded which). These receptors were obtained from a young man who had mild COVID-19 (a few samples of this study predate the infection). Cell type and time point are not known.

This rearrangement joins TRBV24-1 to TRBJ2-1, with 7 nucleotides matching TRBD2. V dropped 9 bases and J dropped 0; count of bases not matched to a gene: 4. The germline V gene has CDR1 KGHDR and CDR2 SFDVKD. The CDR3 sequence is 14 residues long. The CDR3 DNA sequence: TGTGCCACCGGGAGGGGCCGCTCCTACAATGAGCAGTTCTTC. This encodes CATGRGRSYNEQFF.

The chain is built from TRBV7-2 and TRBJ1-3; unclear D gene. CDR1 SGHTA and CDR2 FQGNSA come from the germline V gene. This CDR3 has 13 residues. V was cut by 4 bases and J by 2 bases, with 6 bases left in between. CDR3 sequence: CASSSTAGNTIYF. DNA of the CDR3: TGTGCCAGCAGCTCTACAGCTGGAAACACCATATATTTT.

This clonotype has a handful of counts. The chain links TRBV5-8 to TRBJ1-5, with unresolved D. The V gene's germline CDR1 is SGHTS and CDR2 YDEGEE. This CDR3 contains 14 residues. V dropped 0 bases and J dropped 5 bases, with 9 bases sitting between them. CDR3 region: CASSLGQFYQPQHF. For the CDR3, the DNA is TGTGCCAGCAGCTTGGGACAATTTTATCAGCCCCAGCATTTT. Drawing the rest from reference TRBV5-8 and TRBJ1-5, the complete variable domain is EAGVTQSPTHLIKTRGQQATLRCSPISGHTSVYWYQQALGLGLQFLLWYDEGEERNRGNFPPRFSGRQFPNYSSELNVNALELEDSALYLCASSLGQFYQPQHFGDGTRLSIL.

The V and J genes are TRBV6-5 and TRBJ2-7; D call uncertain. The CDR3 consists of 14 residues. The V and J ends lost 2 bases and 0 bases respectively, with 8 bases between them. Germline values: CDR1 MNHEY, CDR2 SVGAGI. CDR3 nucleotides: TGTGCCAGCAGTTACAGGGCCGACTCCTACGAGCAGTACTTC. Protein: CASSYRADSYEQYF.

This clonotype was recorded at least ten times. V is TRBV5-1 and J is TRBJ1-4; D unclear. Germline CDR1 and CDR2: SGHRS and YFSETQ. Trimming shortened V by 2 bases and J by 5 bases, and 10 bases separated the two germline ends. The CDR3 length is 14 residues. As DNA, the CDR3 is TGCGCCAGCAGCTTTCAGTTTAACAATGAAAAACTGTTTTTT. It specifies CASSFQFNNEKLFF.

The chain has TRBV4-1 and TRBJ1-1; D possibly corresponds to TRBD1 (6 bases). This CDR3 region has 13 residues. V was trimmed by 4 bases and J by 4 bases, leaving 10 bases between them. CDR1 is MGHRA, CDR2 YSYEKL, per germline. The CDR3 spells CASSLRDTTEAFF. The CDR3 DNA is TGCGCCAGCAGCCTCCGGGACACCACTGAAGCTTTCTTT.

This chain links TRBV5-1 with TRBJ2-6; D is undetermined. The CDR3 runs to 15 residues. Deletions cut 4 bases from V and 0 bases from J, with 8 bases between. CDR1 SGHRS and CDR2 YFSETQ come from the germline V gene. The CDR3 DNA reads TGCGCCAGCAGCCCGACCCTCTCTGGGGCCAACGTCCTGACTTTC. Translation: CASSPTLSGANVLTF.

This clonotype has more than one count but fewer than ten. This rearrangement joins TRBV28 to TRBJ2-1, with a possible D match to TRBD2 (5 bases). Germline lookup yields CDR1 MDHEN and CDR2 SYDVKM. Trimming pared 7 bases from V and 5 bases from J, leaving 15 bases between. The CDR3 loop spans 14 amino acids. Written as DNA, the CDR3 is TGTGCCAGCAATCTCCCCGGGAAGCACAATGAGCAGTTCTTC. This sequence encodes CASNLPGKHNEQFF.

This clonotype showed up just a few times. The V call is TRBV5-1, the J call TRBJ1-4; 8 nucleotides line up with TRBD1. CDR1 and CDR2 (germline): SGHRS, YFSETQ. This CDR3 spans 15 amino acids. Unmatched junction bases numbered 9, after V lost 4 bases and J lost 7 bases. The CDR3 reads CASSDGQGFGEKLFF. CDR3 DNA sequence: TGCGCCAGCAGCGATGGACAGGGATTTGGTGAAAAACTGTTTTTT.

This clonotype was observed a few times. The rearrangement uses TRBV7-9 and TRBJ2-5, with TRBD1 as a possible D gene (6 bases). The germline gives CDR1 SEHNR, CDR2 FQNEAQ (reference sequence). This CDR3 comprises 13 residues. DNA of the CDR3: TGTGCTCAAGCACAGGGAGACCAAGAGACCCAGTACTTC. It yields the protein CAQAQGDQETQYF.

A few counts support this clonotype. The CDR3 DNA reads as TGTGCCAGCAGTTATACAATAGGGGGTGCCTACGAGCAGTACTTC. This codes for CASSYTIGGAYEQYF. The rearrangement joins TRBV6-5 to TRBJ2-7; tentative D call: TRBD1 (6 bases). The germline V gene encodes CDR1 MNHEY and CDR2 SVGAGI. V lost 3 bases to trimming and J lost 2 bases, with 14 bases between them. This CDR3 contains 15 residues.

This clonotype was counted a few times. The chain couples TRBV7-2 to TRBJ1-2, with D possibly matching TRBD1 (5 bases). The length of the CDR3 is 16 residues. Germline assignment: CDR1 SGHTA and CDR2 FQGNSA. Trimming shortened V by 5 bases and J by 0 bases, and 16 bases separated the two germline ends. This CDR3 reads CASSPVGGKTNYGYTF. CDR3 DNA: TGTGCCAGCAGCCCCGTGGGGGGAAAGACTAACTATGGCTACACCTTC.

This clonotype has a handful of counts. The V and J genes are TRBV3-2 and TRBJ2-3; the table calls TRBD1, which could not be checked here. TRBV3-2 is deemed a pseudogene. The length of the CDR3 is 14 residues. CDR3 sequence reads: CASRGTASTDTQYF. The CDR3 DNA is TGTGCCAGCAGGGGGACGGCTAGCACAGATACGCAGTATTTT.

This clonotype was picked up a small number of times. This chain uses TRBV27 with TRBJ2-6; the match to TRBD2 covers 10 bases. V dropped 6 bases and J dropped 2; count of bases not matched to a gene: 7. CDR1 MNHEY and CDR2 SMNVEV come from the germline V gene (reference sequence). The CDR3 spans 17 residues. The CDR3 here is CASSRLSGGTGANVLTF. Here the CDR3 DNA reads TGTGCCAGCAGCCGGCTTAGCGGGGGGACTGGGGCCAACGTCCTGACTTTC.

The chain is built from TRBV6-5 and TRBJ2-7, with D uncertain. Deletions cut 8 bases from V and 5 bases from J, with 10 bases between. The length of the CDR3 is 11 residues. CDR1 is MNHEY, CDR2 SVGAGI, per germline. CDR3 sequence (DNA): TGTGCCAGCGGAAGGTACGACGAGCAGTACTTC. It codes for CASGRYDEQYF.

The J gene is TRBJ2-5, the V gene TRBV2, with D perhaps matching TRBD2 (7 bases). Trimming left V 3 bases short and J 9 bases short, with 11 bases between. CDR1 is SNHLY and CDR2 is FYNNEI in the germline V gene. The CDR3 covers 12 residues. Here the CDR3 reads CASSDLGGPQYF. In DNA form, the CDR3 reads TGTGCCAGCAGTGATCTGGGGGGGCCCCAGTACTTC.

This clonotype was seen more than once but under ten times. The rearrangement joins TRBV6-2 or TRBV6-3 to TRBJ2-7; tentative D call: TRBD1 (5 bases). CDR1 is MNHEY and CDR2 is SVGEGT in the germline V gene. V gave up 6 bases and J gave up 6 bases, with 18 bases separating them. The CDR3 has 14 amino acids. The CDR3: CASSRQNFALEQYV. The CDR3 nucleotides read TGTGCCAGCAGCAGACAGAATTTCGCTCTCGAGCAGTACGTC.

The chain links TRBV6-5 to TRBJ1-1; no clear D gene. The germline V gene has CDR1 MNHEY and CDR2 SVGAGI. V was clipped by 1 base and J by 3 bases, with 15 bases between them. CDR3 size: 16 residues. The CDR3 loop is CASSYLVGSGYTEAFF. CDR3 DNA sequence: TGTGCCAGCAGTTACTTAGTAGGCTCAGGATACACTGAAGCTTTCTTT.

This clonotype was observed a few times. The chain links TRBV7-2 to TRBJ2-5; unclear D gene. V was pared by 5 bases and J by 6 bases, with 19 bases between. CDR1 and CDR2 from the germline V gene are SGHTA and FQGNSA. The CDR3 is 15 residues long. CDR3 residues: CASSPGSFVEKTQYF. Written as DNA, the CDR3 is TGTGCCAGCAGCCCCGGTTCGTTCGTGGAGAAGACCCAGTACTTC.

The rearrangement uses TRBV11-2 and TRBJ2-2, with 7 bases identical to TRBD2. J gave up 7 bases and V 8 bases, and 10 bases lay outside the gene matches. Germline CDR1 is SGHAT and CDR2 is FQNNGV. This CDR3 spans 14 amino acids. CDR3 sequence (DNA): TGTGCCAGCCGATGGGGAGGGGTGATCGGGGAGCTGTTTTTT. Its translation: CASRWGGVIGELFF.

The CDR3, as DNA: TGTGCCAGCAGCTGGGGGGGGCCCGGGGAGCTGTTTTTT. This encodes CASSWGGPGELFF. The rearrangement uses TRBV7-3 and TRBJ2-2, with D perhaps TRBD2 (7 bases). CDR1 SGHTA and CDR2 FQGTGA come from the germline V gene. The V and J ends lost 4 bases and 6 bases respectively, with 9 bases between them. The CDR3 has 13 amino acids.

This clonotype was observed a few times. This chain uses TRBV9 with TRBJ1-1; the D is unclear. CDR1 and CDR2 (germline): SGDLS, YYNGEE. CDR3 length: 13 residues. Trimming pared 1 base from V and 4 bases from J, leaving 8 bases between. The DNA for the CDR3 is TGTGCCAGCAGCGTAAACGATTTCACTGAAGCTTTCTTT. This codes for CASSVNDFTEAFF.

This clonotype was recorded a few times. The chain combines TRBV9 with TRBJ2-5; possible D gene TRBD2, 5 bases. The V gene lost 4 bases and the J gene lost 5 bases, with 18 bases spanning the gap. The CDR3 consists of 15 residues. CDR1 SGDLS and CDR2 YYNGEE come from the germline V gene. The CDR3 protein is CASSPRSGSTETQYF. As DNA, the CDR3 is TGTGCCAGCAGCCCACGATCGGGGTCTACGGAGACCCAGTACTTC.

In DNA form, the CDR3 reads TGTGCCAGCAGCTTATCGACAGGGGGGGTTGAAGCTTTCTTT. This translates into CASSLSTGGVEAFF. The V and J genes are TRBV7-9 and TRBJ1-1; TRBD1 matches 9 bases. This CDR3 has 14 amino acids. Germline V gene lookup returns CDR1 SEHNR and CDR2 FQNEAQ (reference sequence). After removal of 2 bases from V and 7 bases from J, the junction contained 5 bases not matched to a gene.

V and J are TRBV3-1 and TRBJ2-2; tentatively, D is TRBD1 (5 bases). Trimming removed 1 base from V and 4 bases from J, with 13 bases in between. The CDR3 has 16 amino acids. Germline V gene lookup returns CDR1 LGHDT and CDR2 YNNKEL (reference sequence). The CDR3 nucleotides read TGTGCCAGCAGCCAAGCGTTTCAGGGTGCCACCGGGGAGCTGTTTTTT. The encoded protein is CASSQAFQGATGELFF.

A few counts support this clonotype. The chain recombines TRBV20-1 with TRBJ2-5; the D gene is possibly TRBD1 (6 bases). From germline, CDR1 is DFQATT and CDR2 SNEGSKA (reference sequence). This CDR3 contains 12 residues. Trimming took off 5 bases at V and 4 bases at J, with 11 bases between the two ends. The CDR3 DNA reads TGCAGTGCTCTTCAGGGGAGAGAGACCCAGTACTTC. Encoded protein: CSALQGRETQYF.

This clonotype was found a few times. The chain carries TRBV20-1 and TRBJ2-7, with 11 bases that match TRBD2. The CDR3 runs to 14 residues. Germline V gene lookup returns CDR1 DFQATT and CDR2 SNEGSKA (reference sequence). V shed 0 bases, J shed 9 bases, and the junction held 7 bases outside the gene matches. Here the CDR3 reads CSAREGTSGLWQYV. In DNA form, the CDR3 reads TGCAGTGCTAGAGAGGGGACTAGCGGTTTGTGGCAGTACGTC.

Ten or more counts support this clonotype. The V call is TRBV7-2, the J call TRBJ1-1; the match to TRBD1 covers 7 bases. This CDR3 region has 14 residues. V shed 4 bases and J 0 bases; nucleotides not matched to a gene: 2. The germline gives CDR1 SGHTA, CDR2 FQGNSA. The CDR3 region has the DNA TGTGCCAGCAGCTCACAGGGGATGAACACTGAAGCTTTCTTT. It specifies CASSSQGMNTEAFF.

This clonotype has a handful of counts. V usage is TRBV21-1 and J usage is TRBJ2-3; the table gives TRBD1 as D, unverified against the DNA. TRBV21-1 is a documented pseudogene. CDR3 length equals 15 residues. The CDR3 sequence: CASALSGGVRDTQYF. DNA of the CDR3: TGTGCCAGCGCCTTGTCTGGGGGGGTCAGGGATACGCAGTATTTT.